One T cell receptor beta chain is described in this entry. This CDR3 spans 14 amino acids. Germline V lookup: CDR1 SGHRS, CDR2 YFSETQ. Trimming removed 4 bases at V and 2 bases at J, with 12 bases between. These data originate in a study of shared clonotypes between healthy human individuals. Some clones are missing from TCRdb's copy, which holds only in-frame ones; the method was immunoSEQ multiplex PCR. The repertoire consists of some 1.5 million clones, with roughly 96% occurring once and the leading ten covering more than 0.9%. The V gene is TRBV5-1, the J gene TRBJ1-1, with D possibly matching TRBD1 (5 bases). This receptor was taken from a man aged 25-45 years in good health. The sample comprised naive CD4+ T cells sorted from blood. As for subset: CD45RA+ positively selected. The CDR3 DNA reads TGCGCCAGCAGCCGGGGACGGGGAAACACTGAAGCTTTCTTT. Protein product: CASSRGRGNTEAFF.